This T cell receptor beta chain was found in a study of OX40 agonist ivuxolimab in advanced cancers. The study in broad terms: Ivuxolimab, which targeted the costimulatory receptor OX40 (CD134), was an agonistic, fully human IgG2 monoclonal antibody. Intravenous ivuxolimab was administered to patients every 2 weeks at six dose levels: 0.01, 0.1, 0.3, 1.5, 3 and 10 mg/kg. Among the approximately 54 dose-escalation patients, about 20 had hepatocellular carcinoma, roughly 15 melanoma, 9 renal cell carcinoma and 9 head and neck cancer. The dose-escalation cohort was roughly 87% male with a mean age of about 60 years, ranging from about 23 to 85. Patients were allowed to have had prior anti-PD-1, anti-PD-L1 or anti-CTLA-4 therapy, and around 41% of the dose-escalation patients had previously received checkpoint inhibitors. Three dose-escalation patients achieved partial responses, one with hepatocellular carcinoma and two with cutaneous melanoma. The point of sequencing TCRbeta in the periphery was to test whether ivuxolimab changed TCR sequence diversity and drove clonal T-cell expansion. The paper describes the monotherapy dose-escalation part (N of about 47 patients) of the phase I trial of ivuxolimab.

With respect to this clone: Its antigen has not been determined. It has no much larger one-base neighbor in the sample; base qualities were not kept. This specimen includes other DNA sequences encoding the same CDR3.

The trial excluded patients who had a history of autoimmune disease or were on systemic immunosuppression. Peripheral blood for TCR sequencing was collected from all dose cohorts at baseline, on cycle 4 day 1, and on cycle 7 day 1. The samples were drawn from a first-in-human, open-label, multicenter phase I dose-escalation trial of ivuxolimab. Adults with locally advanced or metastatic melanoma, renal cell, hepatocellular, or head and neck squamous cell carcinoma were enrolled in the trial. Before TCR sequencing, CD4+ T cells and CD8+ T cells from peripheral blood were sorted into separate populations. Between the V and J ends, shortened by 8 bases and 2 bases respectively, the junction contains 10 bases. The CDR3 numbers 12 residues from cysteine through phenylalanine. The only DNA kept is the CDR3, 36 bases in frame from the first base. The germline V gene (reference sequence) specifies SEHNR as CDR1 and FQNEAQ as CDR2.

Genomic DNA was extracted from sorted cells for sequencing of the TCRbeta CDR3 region. TCRbeta CDR3 regions were sequenced using the immunoSEQ Assay. The source is immuneACCESS, and TCRdb retained only in-frame sequences with V and J called. Part of the clones is not carried over; for the studies checked, unresolved V genes explain less than half of this, and the remainder is unexplained. Present in this sample are fewer than 20,000 clones, 86% of which were seen just once. Clones ranked in the top ten supply 20% of the sample. General study outcomes and caveats: After ivuxolimab, more expanded clones were found on average in CD8+ T cells than in CD4+ T cells. Clonal expansion of both CD4+ and CD8+ blood T cells was observed from baseline to week 6 at doses 0.1 to 3.0 mg/kg. Low levels of normalized T-cell clonal expansion were also seen in some patients who did not respond. The antigen specificity of the clonally expanded peripheral T cells was not determined. In the 0.1-3.0 mg/kg groups, partial responders were among the patients with the lowest normalized peripheral clonal expansion, particularly in CD8+ T cells.

The sequence links TRBV7-9 to TRBJ2-7; the D gene is possibly TRBD2, with 5 bases matching. Material: CD4+ or CD8+ T cells sorted from blood, obtained in a trial of the OX40 agonist ivuxolimab. This clonotype was sampled from an adult with an advanced solid tumor such as melanoma, head and neck, liver or kidney cancer. The sequenced DNA: TGTGCCAGCTCCAGCGGTACCTACGAGCAGTACTTC. Its translation is CASSSGTYEQYF.